The rows below give T cell receptor beta chains drawn from one sample of a study of shared clonotypes between healthy human individuals. Here immunoSEQ multiplex PCR was the method, and the copy in TCRdb shows in-frame clones only, minus some. The data hold approximately 1,000,000 clones, with approximately 80% observed a single time. Sequenced input: memory CD4+ T cells from PBMCs. These receptors were taken from a man between 18 and 29 years old in good health. Some clones in this sample may be carry-over from other donors' samples. CDR3s include the opening cysteine and the closing phenylalanine or tryptophan. D genes are given only for firm matches.

v_call d_call cdr3_aa
TRBV4-3 . CASSQRQGTDTQYF
TRBV15 TRBD1 CATSSPGGAFF
TRBV19 TRBD1 CATHPTQGGTGELFF
TRBV7-3 TRBD2 CASSPSGGGSYNEQFF
TRBV7-3 . CASSFSVDTQYF
TRBV7-2 TRBD2 CASSLNGGRWRETYEQYF
TRBV30 . CAWSVGGPREKLFF
TRBV20-1 . CSVRNTEAFF
TRBV5-1 TRBD1 CASSLETGGEAFF
TRBV5-1 . CASSSTPLRATYEQYF